The rows below give T cell receptor beta chains drawn from one sample of a study of T cell responses to AZD1222 COVID-19 vaccine. Assay: immunoSEQ multiplex PCR; the TCRdb copy retains only in-frame clones and omits some. The top ten clones hold around 5% of a sample with tens of thousands of clones, 85% to 90% of them seen once. Specimen: peripheral blood, collected 28 days after the second AZD1222 dose. The receptors shown here come from an adult who received the AZD1222 COVID-19 vaccine. The CDR3 runs from the conserved cysteine through the conserved F or W. The D gene is left open where the match is weak. A clone size is listed for some rows: how often the clone was seen (once, few, many), or a class if it is expanded.

v_call: TRBV18; clone_size: NA; j_call: TRBJ1-1; d_call: NA; cdr3_nt: TGTGCCAGCTCACCCTTTGGAGAAGCTTTCTTT; cdr3_aa: CASSPFGEAFF
v_call: TRBV2; clone_size: NA; j_call: TRBJ2-7; d_call: TRBD1; cdr3_nt: TGTGCCAGCCTTAACAGGGGTTGGACCTACGAGCAGTACTTC; cdr3_aa: CASLNRGWTYEQYF
v_call: TRBV2; clone_size: NA; j_call: TRBJ1-5; d_call: NA; cdr3_nt: TGTGCCAGCAGTGAACAGGGGACGGGTCAGCCCCAGCATTTT; cdr3_aa: CASSEQGTGQPQHF
v_call: TRBV5-4; clone_size: NA; j_call: TRBJ1-2; d_call: TRBD1; cdr3_nt: TGTGCCAGCAGCTCCCGGACAGGAGAGAACTATGGCTACACCTTC; cdr3_aa: CASSSRTGENYGYTF
v_call: TRBV7-9; clone_size: NA; j_call: TRBJ1-6; d_call: NA; cdr3_nt: TGTGCCAGCAGCGACCGGGACCATAATTCACCCCTCCACTTT; cdr3_aa: CASSDRDHNSPLHF
v_call: TRBV11-2; clone_size: NA; j_call: TRBJ1-1; d_call: TRBD1; cdr3_nt: TGTGCCAGCAGCCCGGACAGGGTCAACACTGAAGCTTTCTTT; cdr3_aa: CASSPDRVNTEAFF
v_call: TRBV5-1; clone_size: once; j_call: TRBJ1-1; d_call: NA; cdr3_nt: TGCGCCAGCAGCTTAGTGGTTAGGAACACTGAAGCTTTCTTT; cdr3_aa: CASSLVVRNTEAFF
v_call: TRBV27; clone_size: NA; j_call: TRBJ1-4; d_call: TRBD1; cdr3_nt: TGTGCCAGCAGTCTTCAGGGGGGACTGATGAATGAAAAACTGTTTTTT; cdr3_aa: CASSLQGGLMNEKLFF
v_call: TRBV6-1; clone_size: few; j_call: TRBJ2-7; d_call: NA; cdr3_nt: TGTGCCAGCAGTGAAGCTACAGCTAGCTCCTACGAGCAGTACTTC; cdr3_aa: CASSEATASSYEQYF
v_call: TRBV6-1; clone_size: NA; j_call: TRBJ1-6; d_call: NA; cdr3_nt: TGTGCCAGCAGTGATTTTTCCGGGGCCGGTTCACCCCTCCACTTT; cdr3_aa: CASSDFSGAGSPLHF
v_call: TRBV6-2/TRBV6-3; clone_size: medium-sized; j_call: TRBJ1-2; d_call: TRBD1; cdr3_nt: TGTGCCAGCAGCGTCGGGACAGGGGTTGGCTACACCTTC; cdr3_aa: CASSVGTGVGYTF
v_call: TRBV5-4; clone_size: NA; j_call: TRBJ2-1; d_call: NA; cdr3_nt: TGTGCCAGCAGCTTGGACAGAAACAATGAGCAGTTCTTC; cdr3_aa: CASSLDRNNEQFF
v_call: TRBV5-1; clone_size: NA; j_call: TRBJ1-3; d_call: NA; cdr3_nt: TGCGCCAGCAGCTTGGCCGATGGGAACACCATATATTTT; cdr3_aa: CASSLADGNTIYF
v_call: TRBV5-1; clone_size: NA; j_call: TRBJ2-3; d_call: NA; cdr3_nt: TGCGCCAGCAGCTTCTCTCTCGGGGTTGGTACGCAGTATTTT; cdr3_aa: CASSFSLGVGTQYF
v_call: TRBV29-1; clone_size: NA; j_call: TRBJ2-2; d_call: NA; cdr3_nt: TGCAGCGTTGGTGGGACAAACACCGGGGAGCTGTTTTTT; cdr3_aa: CSVGGTNTGELFF
v_call: TRBV19; clone_size: NA; j_call: TRBJ2-7; d_call: NA; cdr3_nt: TGTGCCAGTAGTATAGATCAGGGATACGAGCAGTACTTC; cdr3_aa: CASSIDQGYEQYF
v_call: TRBV3-1/TRBV3-2; clone_size: NA; j_call: TRBJ2-2; d_call: TRBD2; cdr3_nt: TGTGCCAGCAGCCAAAGGGGGACTAGCGGGGCCTACACCGGGGAGCTGTTTTTT; cdr3_aa: CASSQRGTSGAYTGELFF
v_call: TRBV6-2/TRBV6-3; clone_size: NA; j_call: TRBJ2-7; d_call: NA; cdr3_nt: TGTGCCAGCAGTTACTCTCTTACAGGGACCGACTACGAGCAGTACTTC; cdr3_aa: CASSYSLTGTDYEQYF
v_call: TRBV5-4; clone_size: NA; j_call: TRBJ2-7; d_call: NA; cdr3_nt: TGTGCCAGCAGCTTGTTGGGGGCCAACGAGCAGTACTTC; cdr3_aa: CASSLLGANEQYF
v_call: TRBV5-1; clone_size: NA; j_call: TRBJ2-1; d_call: TRBD1; cdr3_nt: TGCGCCAGCAGCTTGGACGGGACAGGACACAATGAGCAGTTCTTC; cdr3_aa: CASSLDGTGHNEQFF
v_call: TRBV21-1; clone_size: NA; j_call: TRBJ2-3; d_call: NA; cdr3_nt: TGTGCCAGCAGCAAAAAGGGCCAACCCCTCCCCGATACGCAGTATTTT; cdr3_aa: CASSKKGQPLPDTQYF
v_call: TRBV11-2; clone_size: NA; j_call: TRBJ2-1; d_call: NA; cdr3_nt: TGTGCCAGCAGCACCAACAGGGATGAGCAGTTCTTC; cdr3_aa: CASSTNRDEQFF
v_call: TRBV11-2; clone_size: NA; j_call: TRBJ1-2; d_call: NA; cdr3_nt: TGTGCCAGCAGCTCCCCTACAGGGATCTTGGGGTCCTTC; cdr3_aa: CASSSPTGILGSF
v_call: TRBV27; clone_size: NA; j_call: TRBJ1-4; d_call: TRBD1; cdr3_nt: TGTGCCAGCAGTTTACAGGGGGTTAATGAAAAACTGTTTTTT; cdr3_aa: CASSLQGVNEKLFF
v_call: TRBV2; clone_size: NA; j_call: TRBJ1-3; d_call: TRBD1; cdr3_nt: TGTGCCAGCAATCATGACAGGGGTAATGGAAACACCATATATTTT; cdr3_aa: CASNHDRGNGNTIYF
v_call: TRBV9; clone_size: NA; j_call: TRBJ2-1; d_call: TRBD2; cdr3_nt: TGTGCCAGCGAAAGAGGTCTGCGGGGGGGAGGAAATGAGCAGTTCTTC; cdr3_aa: CASERGLRGGGNEQFF
v_call: TRBV14; clone_size: NA; j_call: TRBJ2-7; d_call: NA; cdr3_nt: TGTGCCAGCAGCCAGACCGGGAGCTCCTACGAGCAGTACTTC; cdr3_aa: CASSQTGSSYEQYF
v_call: TRBV5-6; clone_size: NA; j_call: TRBJ1-1; d_call: NA; cdr3_nt: TGTGCCAGCAGCTTGGTGCTGGGGTTGAACACTGAAGCTTTCTTT; cdr3_aa: CASSLVLGLNTEAFF
v_call: TRBV29-1; clone_size: once; j_call: TRBJ1-4; d_call: NA; cdr3_nt: TGCAGCGTTGATGGGGGGAATGGGGAAAAACTGTTTTTT; cdr3_aa: CSVDGGNGEKLFF
v_call: TRBV11-3; clone_size: NA; j_call: TRBJ2-7; d_call: NA; cdr3_nt: TGTGCCAGCAGCTTCAGGTCCCAGCAGTACTTC; cdr3_aa: CASSFRSQQYF
v_call: TRBV5-4; clone_size: NA; j_call: TRBJ1-1; d_call: NA; cdr3_nt: TGTGCCAGCATCCTCCCAGGGAAAACTGAAGCTTTCTTT; cdr3_aa: CASILPGKTEAFF
v_call: TRBV9; clone_size: NA; j_call: TRBJ2-1; d_call: TRBD2; cdr3_nt: TGTGCCAGCAGCGTAGCGGGGGGGAACAATGAGCAGTTCTTC; cdr3_aa: CASSVAGGNNEQFF
v_call: TRBV5-1; clone_size: NA; j_call: TRBJ1-6; d_call: NA; cdr3_nt: TGCGCCAGCAGCTCACAGGGTGATAATTCACCCCTCCACTTT; cdr3_aa: CASSSQGDNSPLHF
v_call: TRBV18; clone_size: NA; j_call: TRBJ1-1; d_call: NA; cdr3_nt: TGTGCCAGCTCACCAGTCCTGAACACTGAAGCTTTCTTT; cdr3_aa: CASSPVLNTEAFF
v_call: TRBV7-2; clone_size: NA; j_call: TRBJ1-1; d_call: NA; cdr3_nt: TGTGCCAGCAGCTTTACAGGGATGGGTGTCACTGAAGCTTTCTTT; cdr3_aa: CASSFTGMGVTEAFF
v_call: TRBV5-6; clone_size: NA; j_call: TRBJ2-1; d_call: TRBD2; cdr3_nt: TGTGCCAGCAGCTTGGGAGCGGGGGGCCTCGGGCGTAACAATGAGCAGTTCTTC; cdr3_aa: CASSLGAGGLGRNNEQFF
v_call: TRBV7-9; clone_size: NA; j_call: TRBJ2-2; d_call: NA; cdr3_nt: TGTGCCAGCAGCTTCGGGGGCCAGAACACCGGGGAGCTGTTTTTT; cdr3_aa: CASSFGGQNTGELFF
v_call: TRBV15; clone_size: NA; j_call: TRBJ2-5; d_call: NA; cdr3_nt: TGTGCCACCAGCAGAGATTCCAGCGCGGGACAAGAGACCCAGTACTTC; cdr3_aa: CATSRDSSAGQETQYF
v_call: TRBV5-6; clone_size: NA; j_call: TRBJ2-1; d_call: TRBD1; cdr3_nt: TGTGCCAGCAGCAGGGCCGGGACAGGTTTACATGAGCAGTTCTTC; cdr3_aa: CASSRAGTGLHEQFF
v_call: TRBV18; clone_size: NA; j_call: TRBJ1-1; d_call: NA; cdr3_nt: TGTGCCAGCTCCCCTAGTAGCGTGAACACTGAAGCTTTCTTT; cdr3_aa: CASSPSSVNTEAFF
v_call: TRBV3-1/TRBV3-2; clone_size: NA; j_call: TRBJ1-5; d_call: NA; cdr3_nt: TGTGCCAGCAGCCAGGGGGGGATCAATCAGCCCCAGCATTTT; cdr3_aa: CASSQGGINQPQHF
v_call: TRBV19; clone_size: NA; j_call: TRBJ1-3; d_call: NA; cdr3_nt: TGTGCCAGTACCGGTTTCCCCTCTGGAAACACCATATATTTT; cdr3_aa: CASTGFPSGNTIYF
v_call: TRBV6-6; clone_size: NA; j_call: TRBJ2-1; d_call: NA; cdr3_nt: TGTGCCAGCAGCCTACTTGCGGAGCAGTTCTTC; cdr3_aa: CASSLLAEQFF
v_call: TRBV4-1; clone_size: NA; j_call: TRBJ2-6; d_call: NA; cdr3_nt: TGCGCCAGCAGCCAAGATCGGGGCTCTGGGGCCAACGTCCTGACTTTC; cdr3_aa: CASSQDRGSGANVLTF
v_call: TRBV7-6; clone_size: once; j_call: TRBJ1-3; d_call: NA; cdr3_nt: TGTGCCAGCAGCTCCGGACCCGGCTCTGGAAACACCATATATTTT; cdr3_aa: CASSSGPGSGNTIYF
v_call: TRBV5-1; clone_size: NA; j_call: TRBJ1-1; d_call: NA; cdr3_nt: TGCGCCAGCAGCCCGGGACACGGTAAGAACACTGAAGCTTTCTTT; cdr3_aa: CASSPGHGKNTEAFF
v_call: TRBV19; clone_size: few; j_call: TRBJ1-4; d_call: TRBD1; cdr3_nt: TGTGCCAGTAGGTCACAGGGGACTTCTAATGAAAAACTGTTTTTT; cdr3_aa: CASRSQGTSNEKLFF
v_call: TRBV15; clone_size: NA; j_call: TRBJ1-2; d_call: TRBD1; cdr3_nt: TGTGCCACCGGGGGAGGACAGGGAGTCTTTAAACCTAACTATGGCTACACCTTC; cdr3_aa: CATGGGQGVFKPNYGYTF
v_call: TRBV14; clone_size: NA; j_call: TRBJ2-3; d_call: TRBD2; cdr3_nt: TGTGCCAGCAGCCTCACCGGGACTACAGGCACGCAGTATTTT; cdr3_aa: CASSLTGTTGTQYF
v_call: TRBV19; clone_size: NA; j_call: TRBJ2-2; d_call: TRBD2; cdr3_nt: TGTGCCAGTAGTAGACTAGCGGGGGCCGGCGGGGAGCTGTTTTTT; cdr3_aa: CASSRLAGAGGELFF